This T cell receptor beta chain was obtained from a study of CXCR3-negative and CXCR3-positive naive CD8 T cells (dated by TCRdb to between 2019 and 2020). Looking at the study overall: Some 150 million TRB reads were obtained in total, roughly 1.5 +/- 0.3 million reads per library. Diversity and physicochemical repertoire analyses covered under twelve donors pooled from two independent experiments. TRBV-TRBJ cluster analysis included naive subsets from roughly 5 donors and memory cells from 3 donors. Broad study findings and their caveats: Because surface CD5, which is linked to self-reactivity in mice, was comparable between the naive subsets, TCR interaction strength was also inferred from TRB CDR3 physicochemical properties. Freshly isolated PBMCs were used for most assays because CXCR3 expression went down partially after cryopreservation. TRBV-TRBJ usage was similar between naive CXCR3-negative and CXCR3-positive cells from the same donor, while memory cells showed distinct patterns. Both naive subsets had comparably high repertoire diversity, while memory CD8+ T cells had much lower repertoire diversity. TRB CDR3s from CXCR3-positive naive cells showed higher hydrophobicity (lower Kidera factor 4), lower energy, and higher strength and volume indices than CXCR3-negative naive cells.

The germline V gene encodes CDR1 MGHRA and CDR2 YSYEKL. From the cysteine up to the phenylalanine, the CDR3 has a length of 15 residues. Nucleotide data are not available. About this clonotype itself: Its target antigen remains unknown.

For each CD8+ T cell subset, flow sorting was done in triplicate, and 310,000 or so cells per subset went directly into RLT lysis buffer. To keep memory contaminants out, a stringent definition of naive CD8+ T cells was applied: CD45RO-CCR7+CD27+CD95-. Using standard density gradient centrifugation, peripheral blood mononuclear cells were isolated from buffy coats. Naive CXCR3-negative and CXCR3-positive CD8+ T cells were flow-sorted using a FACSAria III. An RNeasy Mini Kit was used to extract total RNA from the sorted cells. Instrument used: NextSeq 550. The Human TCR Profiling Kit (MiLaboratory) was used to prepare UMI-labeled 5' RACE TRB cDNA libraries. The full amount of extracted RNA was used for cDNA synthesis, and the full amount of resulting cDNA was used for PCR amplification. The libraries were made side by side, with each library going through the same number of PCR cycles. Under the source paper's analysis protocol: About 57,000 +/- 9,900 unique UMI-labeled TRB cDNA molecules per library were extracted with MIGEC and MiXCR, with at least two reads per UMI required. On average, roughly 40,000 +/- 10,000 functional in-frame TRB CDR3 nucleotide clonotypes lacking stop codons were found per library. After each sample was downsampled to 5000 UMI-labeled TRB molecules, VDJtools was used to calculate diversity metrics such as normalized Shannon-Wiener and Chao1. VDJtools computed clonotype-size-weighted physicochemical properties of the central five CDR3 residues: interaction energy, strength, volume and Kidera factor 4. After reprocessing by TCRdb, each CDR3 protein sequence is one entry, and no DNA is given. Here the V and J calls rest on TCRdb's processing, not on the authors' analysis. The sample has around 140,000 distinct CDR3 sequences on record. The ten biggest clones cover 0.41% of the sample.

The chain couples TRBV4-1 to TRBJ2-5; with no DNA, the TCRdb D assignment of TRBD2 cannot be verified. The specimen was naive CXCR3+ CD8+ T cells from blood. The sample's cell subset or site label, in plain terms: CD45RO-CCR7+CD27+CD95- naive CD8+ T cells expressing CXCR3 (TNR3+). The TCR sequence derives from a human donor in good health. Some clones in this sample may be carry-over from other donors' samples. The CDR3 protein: CASSPTSGSFETQYF.